The 26 T cell receptor beta chains reported below all come from one sample, sequenced in a study of glioma-infiltrating T cells. TCR alpha and beta CDR3 regions were amplified from RNA using iRepertoire nested multiplex PCR. TCRdb re-derived calls from the multiplex PCR reads in MiXCR, one entry per CDR3 protein. This sample has over 120,000 distinct CDR3 sequences, with 35% to 50% found just once. The material sequenced was glioma tissue, nonneoplastic brain tissue, or PBMCs (not recorded which). The receptor source for this set is a human donor with low-grade glioma or glioblastoma, undergoing nonglioma brain surgery, or in good health (not recorded which).

The chain joins TRBV20-1 to TRBJ1-1; D is possibly TRBD1 (6 bases). Germline-derived CDR1 and CDR2 are DFQATT and SNEGSKA (reference sequence). This CDR3 is 17 amino acids long. Trimming left V 2 bases short and J 1 base short, with 20 bases between. CDR3 sequence: CSARRRGVRKGNTEAFF. In nucleotides, the CDR3 is TGCAGTGCTAGAAGGAGGGGGGTGAGAAAGGGGAACACTGAAGCTTTCTTT.

J is TRBJ1-3 and V is TRBV7-2; D ambiguous. Trimming removed 2 bases from V and 2 bases from J, with 10 bases in between. CDR3 length equals 15 residues. Germline CDR1 is SGHTA and CDR2 is FQGNSA. For the CDR3, the DNA is TGTGCCAGCAGCTTAAGGGCTTCCCCTGGAAACACCATATATTTT. This encodes CASSLRASPGNTIYF.

The table lists this clonotype with a few counts. This chain uses TRBV19 with TRBJ1-2; 7 bases match TRBD1. The V and J ends lost 5 bases and 2 bases, in that order; junction bases with no gene match: 5. Germline V lookup: CDR1 LNHDA, CDR2 SQIVND (reference sequence). This CDR3 spans 14 amino acids. The DNA for the CDR3 is TGTGCCAGTAGTCCCGGACAGGAGAACTATGGCTACACCTTC. It codes for CASSPGQENYGYTF.

The chain employs TRBV20-1 and TRBJ2-1; no firm D call. Deletions cut 0 bases from V and 4 bases from J, with 16 bases between. This CDR3 spans 16 amino acids. CDR1 and CDR2 (germline): DFQATT, SNEGSKA (reference sequence). The DNA for the CDR3 is TGCAGTGCTAGAGATCTTAGGAACTTCAGTTACAATGAGCAGTTCTTC. The encoded protein is CSARDLRNFSYNEQFF.

This clonotype appeared many times. An end of the junction does not agree with germline; a read error may underlie this. The CDR3 loop is CASTEGGPRVF. The CDR3 DNA reads as TGTGCCAGCACAGAGGGAGGGCCTAGGGTCTTC. J is TRBJ2-1 and V is TRBV6-1; 7 bases are a match to TRBD2. The CDR3 length is 11 residues. Germline loops: CDR1 MNHNS, CDR2 SASEGT.

The chain is built from TRBV12-3 or TRBV12-4 and TRBJ2-1, with D perhaps TRBD2 (5 bases). V shed 5 bases and J shed 0 bases, with 11 bases lying between them. The CDR3 is made up of 15 amino acids. The CDR3 loop is CASSPAGSSYNEQFF. CDR3 DNA sequence: TGTGCCAGCAGTCCCGCGGGTAGCTCCTACAATGAGCAGTTCTTC.

This clonotype was observed a handful of times. This chain joins TRBV2 and TRBJ2-4; TRBD1 matches at 7 bases. CDR1 SNHLY and CDR2 FYNNEI come from the germline V gene. With V trimmed by 6 bases and J by 8 bases, 10 bases remained unmatched. The CDR3 length is 14 residues. DNA for the CDR3: TGTGCCAGCAGCATAATAACTCAGGGGGACATTCAGTACTTC. Residues: CASSIITQGDIQYF.

The chain uses TRBV12-3 or TRBV12-4 and TRBJ2-1, with a tentative D call TRBD2 (5 bases). The V end was cut by 5 bases, the J end by 4 bases, with 12 bases between. The CDR3 length is 14 residues. As DNA, the CDR3 is TGTGCCAGCAGTACCTTTCGGGGTTACAATGAGCAGTTCTTC. This gives the protein CASSTFRGYNEQFF.

This chain links TRBV6-5 with TRBJ2-2, with D tentatively TRBD1 (6 bases). V was pared by 5 bases and J by 2 bases, with 12 bases between. Germline V gene sequence: CDR1 MNHEY, CDR2 SVGAGI. This CDR3 has 15 amino acids. The CDR3, as DNA: TGTGCCAGCAGTGAAAACAGGGCCAACACCGGGGAGCTGTTTTTT. Translation: CASSENRANTGELFF.

About this clonotype itself: A much larger clonotype is one base distant, so this may be a read error. V is TRBV2 and J is TRBJ1-1; no reliable D call. V lost 7 bases and J lost 0, with 12 bases in between. The CDR3 contains 14 residues. Per germline, CDR1 SNHLY and CDR2 FYNNEI. The chain's CDR3 is CASKTTTVNTEAFF. The CDR3 nucleotides read TGTGCCAGCAAGACCACGACGGTGAACACTGAAGCTTTCTTT.

V and J are TRBV7-9 and TRBJ2-3, with TRBD2 matching over 8 bases. J was trimmed by 0 bases and V by 5 bases; bases with no gene match: 4. CDR3 length: 15 amino acids. Germline CDR1 and CDR2: SEHNR and FQNEAQ (reference sequence). The CDR3 region has the DNA TGTGCCAGCAGCAATTTAGCGGGAAGCACAGATACGCAGTATTTT. It encodes CASSNLAGSTDTQYF.

V usage is TRBV20-1 and J usage is TRBJ2-5; TRBD1 aligns across 7 bases. Germline CDR1 is DFQATT and CDR2 is SNEGSKA (reference sequence). The CDR3 loop spans 13 amino acids. Losses at the gene ends were 6 bases for V and 5 bases for J; bases not matched to a gene: 9. The CDR3 reads CSARQGWFETQYF. The CDR3 DNA follows: TGCAGTGCGAGACAGGGATGGTTTGAGACCCAGTACTTC.

The chain couples TRBV27 to TRBJ1-2; D ambiguous. Germline loops: CDR1 MNHEY, CDR2 SMNVEV (reference sequence). The CDR3 is 15 residues long. V lost 0 bases and J lost 4, with 12 bases in between. CDR3 bases: TGTGCCAGCAGTTTATCCTCCTGGTCCGGCTATGGCTACACCTTC. Encoded protein: CASSLSSWSGYGYTF.

The chain couples TRBV9 to TRBJ2-1, with TRBD2 identical over 13 bases. V shed 4 bases and J 8 bases; nucleotides not matched to a gene: 6. Germline assignment: CDR1 SGDLS and CDR2 YYNGEE. CDR3 length: 15 amino acids. The chain's CDR3 is CASSPRLAGGHEQFF. The CDR3 nucleotides are TGTGCCAGCAGCCCCCGACTAGCGGGAGGCCATGAGCAGTTCTTC.

The J gene is TRBJ2-1, the V gene TRBV7-2; D is possibly TRBD1 or TRBD2 (5 bases each). Trimming left V 1 base short and J 6 bases short, with 13 bases between. CDR3 length: 15 residues. Germline V CDR1 and CDR2: SGHTA, FQGNSA. CDR3 sequence reads: CASSLEAGSANEQFF. CDR3 sequence (DNA): TGTGCCAGCAGCTTAGAGGCAGGGAGCGCCAATGAGCAGTTCTTC.

On this clonotype itself: An end of the junction does not agree with germline; a read error may underlie this. The chain is built from TRBV24-1 and TRBJ2-3; D is undetermined. Germline lookup yields CDR1 KGHDR and CDR2 SFDVKD. The CDR3 is 11 amino acids. The CDR3 is CATSEADTQYF. The DNA of the CDR3 is TGTGCAACCAGTGAGGCAGATACGCAGTATTTT.

A remark on this clonotype: The final CDR3 position lacks the conserved phenylalanine or tryptophan, pointing to a likely read error. The V gene is TRBV27, the J gene TRBJ2-3; a weak D match, TRBD2 (5 bases). Germline-derived CDR1 and CDR2 are MNHEY and SMNVEV (reference sequence). There are 12 residues in the CDR3. DNA of the CDR3: TGTGCCAGCAGTCTATCGGGGGATACGCAGTATTGT. It is translated as CASSLSGDTQYC.

V gene TRBV28 combines with J gene TRBJ2-2; 8 bases line up with TRBD2. CDR3 length equals 13 residues. CDR1 is MDHEN and CDR2 is SYDVKM in the germline V gene. Unmatched junction bases numbered 7, after V lost 11 bases and J lost 5 bases. The CDR3 sequence: CADSGTSTGELFF. The CDR3 region has the DNA TGTGCCGACTCCGGGACTAGTACCGGGGAGCTGTTTTTT.

The chain uses TRBV5-1 and TRBJ1-1; 7 positions agree with TRBD1. Looked up from germline, CDR1 is SGHRS and CDR2 is YFSETQ. There are 13 residues in the CDR3. After removal of 4 bases from V and 4 bases from J, the junction contained 4 bases not matched to a gene. The CDR3 nucleotides read TGCGCCAGCAGCGAGGACAGGACCACTGAAGCTTTCTTT. This gives the protein CASSEDRTTEAFF.

This clonotype was seen a handful of times. This CDR3 reads CSVERGLNTEAFF. The CDR3 coding sequence is TGCAGCGTTGAAAGAGGGTTGAACACTGAAGCTTTCTTT. The chain combines TRBV29-1 with TRBJ1-1; D is undetermined. CDR3 length: 13 amino acids. V shed 2 bases and J shed 0 bases, with 7 bases lying between them. Germline V lookup: CDR1 SQVTM, CDR2 ANQGSEA.

Worth noting for this clonotype: The junction departs from germline at one end; a sequencing error may be responsible. The chain links TRBV20-1 to TRBJ1-1; the D is unclear. The germline V gene encodes CDR1 DFQATT and CDR2 SNEGSKA (reference sequence). The CDR3 contains 12 residues. CDR3 sequence: CSARSGLFEALF. The CDR3 region has the DNA TGCAGTGCTAGATCCGGATTGTTTGAAGCTTTGTTT.

This clonotype turned up a few times. V and J are TRBV4-3 and TRBJ2-1; 10 nucleotides line up with TRBD1. V lost 4 bases, J lost 7 bases, and 10 bases stayed unmatched. Germline loops: CDR1 LGHNA, CDR2 YSLEER. This CDR3 spans 16 amino acids. The CDR3 loop is CASSPIRDRGRNEQFF. CDR3 bases: TGCGCCAGCAGCCCAATCCGGGACAGGGGTCGAAATGAGCAGTTCTTC.

The V gene is TRBV19, the J gene TRBJ1-2; D perhaps matches TRBD1 (5 bases). Germline V gene data show CDR1 as LNHDA and CDR2 as SQIVND (reference sequence). Trimming removed 3 bases at V and 1 base at J, with 12 bases between. This CDR3 spans 15 amino acids. Written as DNA, the CDR3 is TGTGCCAGTAGTATTACCAACAGGATTAACTATGGCTACACCTTC. It is translated as CASSITNRINYGYTF. The full variable domain, its missing parts supplied by reference TRBV19 and TRBJ1-2, is DGGITQSPKYLFRKEGQNVTLSCEQNLNHDAMYWYRQDPGQGLRLIYYSQIVNDFQKGDIAEGYSVSREKKESFPLTVTSAQKNPTAFYLCASSITNRINYGYTFGSGTRLTVV.

This clonotype was picked up a small number of times. V is TRBV7-9 and J is TRBJ1-1, with D possibly TRBD1 on 5 matching bases. The CDR3 sequence is 16 residues long. Trimming took off 6 bases at V and 0 bases at J, with 17 bases between the two ends. CDR1 and CDR2 (germline): SEHNR, FQNEAQ (reference sequence). The CDR3 sequence is CASRAGGRDLNTEAFF. As DNA, the CDR3 is TGTGCCAGCAGAGCTGGGGGACGGGATCTGAACACTGAAGCTTTCTTT.

This clonotype has just a few counts. The chain carries TRBV20-1 and TRBJ1-1; D unresolved. V was cut by 0 bases and J by 0 bases, with 11 bases left in between. Per the germline V gene, CDR1 is DFQATT and CDR2 is SNEGSKA (reference sequence). The CDR3 is 15 amino acids. The CDR3 DNA is TGCAGTGCTAGAGATGGCAGGTTGATGAACACTGAAGCTTTCTTT. It yields the protein CSARDGRLMNTEAFF.

There are a few counts of this clonotype. The chain joins TRBV2 to TRBJ2-1; the match to TRBD1 covers 9 bases. The CDR3 runs to 14 residues. CDR1 is SNHLY and CDR2 is FYNNEI in the germline V gene. V was clipped by 6 bases and J by 1 base; unmatched bases: 1. CDR3 region: CASRDRGSYNEQFF. In DNA, the CDR3 is TGTGCCAGCAGGGACAGGGGTTCCTACAATGAGCAGTTCTTC.